This is a list of T cell receptor beta chains from one sample in a study of memory CD4+ T cells and cytomegalovirus serostatus. The method was immunoSEQ multiplex PCR; TCRdb's version includes in-frame clones alone and lacks a portion of them. Found here are about 47,000 clones, about 70% of them singletons; the top ten hold 1.2%. Sequencing was performed on memory CD4+ T cells from blood. The receptors shown here come from an adult in good health and CMV-seropositive. Each CDR3 is given with its conserved first and last residue. A D gene is named only where the DNA matches it firmly. Clone size appears in some rows only: once, few, many, or a class for an expanded clone.

.,.,TRBV29-1,TRBJ2-4,TGCAGCGTTGAAGACAGGGCCAAAAACATTCAGTACTTC,CSVEDRAKNIQYF
TRBD1,.,TRBV7-9,TRBJ2-3,TGTGCCAGCAGCGAAAACAAATACAGGGGTTTATCATATGATACGCAGTATTTT,CASSENKYRGLSYDTQYF
.,.,TRBV6-5,TRBJ1-2,TGTGCCAGCAGTTTGGGGACACACAGCTACACCTTC,CASSLGTHSYTF
TRBD1,.,TRBV25-1,TRBJ1-6,TGTGCCAGCAGTTGGACAGGGTTTGGATCTAATTCACCCCTCCACTTT,CASSWTGFGSNSPLHF
.,once,TRBV7-8,TRBJ2-4,TGTGCCAGCAGCTTAGCTTACAGGAAAAACATTCAGTACTTC,CASSLAYRKNIQYF
.,.,TRBV7-9,TRBJ2-1,TGTGCCAGCAGCCCCTTCGGATCAGGGGGGTTTTACAATGAGCAGTTCTTC,CASSPFGSGGFYNEQFF
TRBD1,medium-sized,TRBV27,TRBJ2-5,TGTGCCAGCAGCGTTGGACAGGGGGCTTTTTGGGAGACCCAGTACTTC,CASSVGQGAFWETQYF
.,few,TRBV5-1,TRBJ2-3,TGCGCCAGCAGCTTGGAGGGCCCCGGGGCCGAGGCCTCCACAGATACGCAGTATTTT,CASSLEGPGAEASTDTQYF
.,.,TRBV29-1,TRBJ1-5,TGCAGCGTTGAAGTATCGGCCGGAGGGGAGCCCCAGCATTTT,CSVEVSAGGEPQHF
.,.,TRBV18,TRBJ2-3,TGTGCCAGCTCACCCCAACCGTTTGCAGATACGCAGTATTTT,CASSPQPFADTQYF
TRBD1,.,TRBV28,TRBJ1-1,TGTGCCAGCGGATTAGACAGGGCGGACACTGAAGCTTTCTTT,CASGLDRADTEAFF
TRBD1,.,TRBV25-1,TRBJ2-5,TGTGCCAGCAGTGATGCGAGTGGGACAGAGAAGGAGACCCAGTACTTC,CASSDASGTEKETQYF
.,few,TRBV7-9,TRBJ1-1,TGTGCCAGCATCCTCGGGGGCATGAACACTGAAGCTTTCTTT,CASILGGMNTEAFF
.,.,TRBV7-9,TRBJ2-7,TGTGCCAGCAGCCGGGTCGGGGCAGTTTTCTACGAGCAGTACTTC,CASSRVGAVFYEQYF
.,.,TRBV5-4,TRBJ1-2,TGTGCCAGCAGCTTGGATGTGGGCGGCTACACCTTC,CASSLDVGGYTF
.,.,TRBV5-1,TRBJ2-5,TGCGCCAGCGGCTGGGGGCAAGAGACCCAGTACTTC,CASGWGQETQYF
.,.,TRBV5-1,TRBJ1-1,TGCGCCAGCAGCTTGGAGGGGACGGTAGGTGAAGCTTTCTTT,CASSLEGTVGEAFF